This T cell receptor (beta chain) was identified in a study of T cells after yellow fever vaccination. TCRdb itself ran the 5' RACE reads through MiXCR, one entry per CDR3 protein. Of under 250,000 distinct CDR3 sequences in the sample, about 7.1% were seen once. The CDR3 consists of 12 residues. CDR1 is MNHEY, CDR2 SVGAGI, per germline. Trimming cost V 7 bases and J 5 bases, with 9 bases left between them. V is TRBV6-5 and J is TRBJ2-1; TRBD1 is a possible D gene (6 bases). The material sequenced was CD4+ T cells sorted from PBMCs, taken 15 days after the yellow fever booster vaccination. The TCR comes from a man under 40 who received the YFV17D yellow fever vaccine. The CDR3: CASKTGNNEQFF. The DNA of the CDR3 is TGTGCCAGCAAAACAGGGAACAATGAGCAGTTCTTC.